The 24 T cell receptor beta chains below all came from one sample that was sequenced in a study of molecular identifiers for immune sequencing clone quantification. One entry per CDR3 protein, called by TCRdb with MiXCR from the PCR reads. Of some 94,000 distinct CDR3 sequences listed, around a quarter are singletons. Sequences were obtained from naive CD8+ T cells from blood, with Jurkat cell RNA spiked in. The subset was: FACS-sorted CD8+CD4-CCR7+CD45RA+ naive T cells. These receptors originate from a human donor in good health. Some libraries in this study had Jurkat cell RNA spiked in.

This clonotype was recorded many times. This chain joins TRBV7-9 and TRBJ2-7, with 8 nucleotides matching TRBD2. After removal of 5 bases from V and 0 bases from J, the junction contained 6 bases not matched to a gene. Germline V gene lookup returns CDR1 SEHNR and CDR2 FQNEAQ (reference sequence). This CDR3 is 15 amino acids long. The CDR3: CASSHTSGSSYEQYF. The CDR3 DNA follows: TGTGCCAGCAGCCATACTAGCGGTAGCTCCTACGAGCAGTACTTC.

This clonotype was seen more than once but under ten times. The rearrangement joins TRBV29-1 to TRBJ2-1, with 7 bases lining up with TRBD1. This CDR3 is 14 amino acids long. Germline values: CDR1 SQVTM, CDR2 ANQGSEA. The J segment lost 4 bases and the V segment lost 6 bases, leaving 9 bases of the junction unmatched. The CDR3 DNA reads as TGCAGCGTCCCCGACAGGGTTTCATACAATGAGCAGTTCTTC. It encodes CSVPDRVSYNEQFF.

In the case of this clonotype: This may be a read error, as it is one base from a much larger clone. V gene TRBV20-1 combines with J gene TRBJ2-3; 11 nucleotides agree with TRBD2. The CDR3 covers 15 residues. The V gene's germline CDR1 is DFQATT and CDR2 SNEGSKA (reference sequence). CDR3 sequence: CSARTSGRTSDTQCF. The CDR3 bases are TGCAGTGCTAGAACTAGCGGGAGAACTAGTGATACGCAGTGTTTT.

This clonotype was picked up a small number of times. Written as DNA, the CDR3 is TGCGCCAGCAGTGCTAGGGTCACAGATACGCAGTATTTT. Translating gives CASSARVTDTQYF. J is TRBJ2-3 and V is TRBV10-2; D gene uncertain. CDR3 length equals 13 residues. In germline, CDR1 is WSHSY, CDR2 SAAADI. V shed 4 bases and J shed 2 bases, with 7 bases lying between them.

This clonotype was seen repeatedly, ten times or more. V is TRBV5-1 and J is TRBJ1-5; D remains unclear. Germline lookup yields CDR1 SGHRS and CDR2 YFSETQ. V dropped 4 bases and J dropped 6 bases, with 11 bases sitting between them. This CDR3 has 13 amino acids. CDR3 sequence: CASSPNPSQPQHF. Here the CDR3 DNA reads TGCGCCAGCAGCCCAAATCCTAGTCAGCCCCAGCATTTT. The variable domain in full, completed from reference TRBV5-1 and TRBJ1-5, reads KAGVTQTPRYLIKTRGQQVTLSCSPISGHRSVSWYQQTPGQGLQFLFEYFSETQRNKGNFPGRFSGRQFSNSRSEMNVSTLELGDSALYLCASSPNPSQPQHFGDGTRLSIL.

This clonotype was detected many times. The rearrangement links TRBV19 to TRBJ2-6; D uncertain. CDR3 length: 13 amino acids. The ends were cut back, 7 bases at V and 3 bases at J, with 7 bases in the middle. The germline gives CDR1 LNHDA, CDR2 SQIVND (reference sequence). CDR3: CASTASGANVLTF. Written as DNA, the CDR3 is TGTGCCAGTACCGCAAGTGGGGCCAACGTCCTGACTTTC.

This clonotype was seen a handful of times. The chain is built from TRBV5-6 and TRBJ2-5, with 7 bases that match TRBD1. V trimming: 3 bases; J trimming: 4 bases; junction bases outside the gene matches: 9. The CDR3 is 15 residues long. Germline CDR1 is SGHDT and CDR2 is YYEEEE. The CDR3 loop reads CASSSTGWGRETQYF. The CDR3 region has the DNA TGTGCCAGCAGCTCGACAGGGTGGGGGAGAGAGACCCAGTACTTC.

This clonotype came up once. A much larger clone differs by one base, so this may be a read error. This sequence joins TRBV4-2 and TRBJ1-1; 7 bases are a match to TRBD1. CDR3 length: 15 residues. Germline V lookup: CDR1 LGHNA, CDR2 YNFKEQ. The CDR3 here is CASSQEQGMNTEASF. CDR3 in DNA: TGTGCCAGCAGCCAAGAACAGGGGATGAACACTGAAGCTTCCTTT.

This clonotype has only a few counts. This sequence joins TRBV5-8 and TRBJ2-7, with D tentatively TRBD2 (5 bases). Trimming pared 3 bases from V and 4 bases from J, leaving 14 bases between. CDR3 length: 14 residues. Germline assignment: CDR1 SGHTS and CDR2 YDEGEE. The CDR3 sequence: CASSSGVRSYEQYF. DNA of the CDR3: TGTGCCAGCAGCTCCGGGGTACGCTCTTACGAGCAGTACTTC.

This clonotype has only a few counts. V usage is TRBV2 and J usage is TRBJ2-7; D unclear. Between the trimmed V and J ends, which lost 5 bases and 2 bases, there was a span of 10 bases. Germline V gene data show CDR1 as SNHLY and CDR2 as FYNNEI. The CDR3 runs to 13 residues. Here the CDR3 DNA reads TGTGCCAGCAGTTATAACCGGCCCTACGAGCAGTACTTC. It codes for CASSYNRPYEQYF. Using reference TRBV2 and TRBJ2-7 for the parts outside the CDR3, the full variable domain is EPEVTQTPSHQVTQMGQEVILRCVPISNHLYFYWYRQILGQKVEFLVSFYNNEISEKSEIFDDQFSVERPDGSNFTLKIRSTKLEDSAMYFCASSYNRPYEQYFGPGTRLTVT.

About this clonotype itself: A much more abundant neighbour one base away suggests this may be a read error. V is TRBV27 and J is TRBJ2-4; D is unresolved. Germline CDR1 reads MNHEY; CDR2 reads SMNVEV (reference sequence). This CDR3 contains 15 residues. Trimming shortened V by 8 bases and J by 11 bases, and 25 bases separated the two germline ends. The chain's CDR3 is CASSTRARPAQVQYF. Here the CDR3 DNA reads TGTGCCAGCTCAACCCGCGCCAGGCCCGCCCAGGTTCAGTACTTC.

This chain uses TRBV6-2 or TRBV6-3 with TRBJ1-5; D is possibly TRBD1 (5 bases). Germline lookup yields CDR1 MNHEY and CDR2 SVGEGT. Trimming removed 6 bases at V and 6 bases at J, with 15 bases between. This CDR3 has 14 amino acids. The CDR3 here is CASSLTVTGQPQHF. In DNA, the CDR3 is TGTGCCAGCAGCCTGACAGTTACCGGTCAGCCCCAGCATTTT.

V gene TRBV4-1 combines with J gene TRBJ1-6; D is undetermined. Per the germline V gene, CDR1 is MGHRA and CDR2 is YSYEKL. The CDR3 consists of 15 residues. Trimming shortened V by 4 bases and J by 8 bases, and 15 bases separated the two germline ends. CDR3 DNA: TGCGCCAGCAGCCGAGATCGGACCTGGGATTCACCCCTCCACTTT. This gives the protein CASSRDRTWDSPLHF.

Turning to this clonotype: The junction departs from the called germline gene at one end, perhaps through a read error. The genes are TRBV4-3 and TRBJ2-1, with TRBD2 matching 8 bases. Germline-derived CDR1 and CDR2 are LGHNA and YSLEER. This CDR3 spans 15 amino acids. The chain's CDR3 is CASSQGAGAYNAQFF. For the CDR3, the DNA is TGCGCCAGCAGCCAAGGAGCGGGAGCCTACAATGCGCAGTTCTTC.

About this clonotype: Germline and junction disagree at one end, which may indicate a read error. The chain recombines TRBV5-3 with TRBJ1-6; 9 positions agree with TRBD1. TRBV5-3 qualifies as an ORF whose function is uncertain. The CDR3 consists of 16 residues. CDR3 in DNA: TGTACCAGCAGCCGCAATCCCGACAGGGGGAATTCATCCCTCCACTTT. The encoded protein is CTSSRNPDRGNSSLHF.

V and J are TRBV29-1 and TRBJ2-1, with 11 bases identical to TRBD2. CDR3 length: 12 amino acids. The J segment lost 9 bases and the V segment lost 6 bases, leaving 4 bases of the junction unmatched. Germline V gene data show CDR1 as SQVTM and CDR2 as ANQGSEA. CDR3 sequence (DNA): TGCAGCGTGGTACTAGCGGGAGTTGAGCAGTTCTTC. It translates to CSVVLAGVEQFF.

The chain has TRBV28 and TRBJ2-1; the match to TRBD2 covers 13 bases. In germline, CDR1 is MDHEN, CDR2 SYDVKM. CDR3 size: 20 residues. The V and J ends lost 0 bases and 6 bases, in that order; junction bases with no gene match: 14. CDR3 protein: CASSLWDGHLGLAGPNEQFF. In DNA, the CDR3 is TGTGCCAGCAGTTTATGGGACGGACACCTGGGACTAGCGGGACCCAATGAGCAGTTCTTC.

This clonotype was recorded a few times. The V gene is TRBV4-3, the J gene TRBJ2-1, with D possibly TRBD2 on 6 matching bases. Germline values: CDR1 LGHNA, CDR2 YSLEER. CDR3 length equals 15 residues. The V and J ends lost 2 bases and 5 bases respectively, with 13 bases between them. The CDR3 DNA reads TGCGCCAGCAGCCAACTGTTCTCGGGAGACAATGAGCAGTTCTTC. This gives the protein CASSQLFSGDNEQFF.

At least ten counts were recorded for this clonotype. V and J are TRBV29-1 and TRBJ2-7; 8 bases map to TRBD1. The ends lost 0 bases at V and 4 bases at J; junction bases unmatched: 5. CDR3 length: 14 residues. The germline V gene encodes CDR1 SQVTM and CDR2 ANQGSEA. CDR3 sequence: CSVEDDRGGYEQYF. The CDR3 DNA reads as TGCAGCGTTGAAGACGACAGGGGAGGTTACGAGCAGTACTTC.

Notes on this clonotype: This clone may be a read error of a much larger clone one base away. The gene calls are TRBV20-1 and TRBJ1-2, with 10 bases lining up with TRBD1. Germline lookup yields CDR1 DFQATT and CDR2 SNEGSKA (reference sequence). CDR3 length: 15 residues. This CDR3 is CSARDMGQGSRGYPF. CDR3 bases: TGCAGTGCTAGAGACATGGGACAGGGGAGTCGTGGCTACCCCTTC.

As for this clonotype: The CDR3 end shows no conserved phenylalanine or tryptophan, and so a read error is likely. Because the CDR3's place on the DNA is in doubt, the DNA is left out and the CDR3 is given as listed by TCRdb. V usage is TRBV5-6 and J usage is TRBJ1-1; the tabulated D call, TRBD1, remains unverified against the DNA. The CDR3 contains 12 residues when both ends are counted. The germline V gene has CDR1 SGHDT and CDR2 YYEEEE. The CDR3: CASSWGTGFYFL.

Remarks on this clonotype: A much larger clone sits a single nucleotide away, making a read error possible. The CDR3 does not end in the conserved phenylalanine or tryptophan, so this is likely a read error. The rearrangement uses TRBV7-9 and TRBJ2-3, with 10 bases aligning to TRBD2. V shed 3 bases and J 0 bases; nucleotides not matched to a gene: 0. Germline CDR1 is SEHNR and CDR2 is FQNEAQ (reference sequence). The CDR3 spans 15 residues. In nucleotides, the CDR3 is TGTGCCAGCAGCTTGACTAGCGGGAGCACAGATACGCAGTATCTT. This sequence encodes CASSLTSGSTDTQYL.

This clonotype was observed a few times. The V call is TRBV30, the J call TRBJ2-7; 9 nucleotides align to TRBD2. The CDR3 is 12 amino acids. Germline assignment: CDR1 GTSNPN and CDR2 SVGIG (reference sequence). Trimming removed 4 bases from V and 3 bases from J; junction bases left unmatched: 1. The CDR3 reads CAWNSGGYEQYF. The CDR3 DNA is TGTGCCTGGAATAGCGGGGGCTACGAGCAGTACTTC.

This clonotype was detected only a few times. This chain uses TRBV28 with TRBJ2-7; the D is unclear. This CDR3 has 12 residues. Germline V gives CDR1 MDHEN, CDR2 SYDVKM. Trimming stripped 6 bases from V and 4 bases from J, with 10 bases between. The CDR3 is CASSMTRYEQYF. The CDR3 coding sequence is TGTGCCAGCAGCATGACACGGTACGAGCAGTACTTC.